These 30 T cell receptor beta chains were sequenced from one sample in a study of T cell repertoires in cytomegalovirus infection. Antigens of these TCRs are unknown. TCRdb fed the reads into MiXCR, producing one record per CDR3 protein. This table has hundreds of thousands of distinct CDR3 sequences, more than 30% appearing once. Sample: cultured PBMCs, taken from culture after CMV antigen stimulation. The receptors were sampled from a human donor in good health (CMV status not recorded). Some clones in this sample may be carry-over from other donors' samples.

This clonotype was detected only once. The J gene is TRBJ1-2, the V gene TRBV9; 9 bases align to TRBD1. The J segment lost 5 bases and the V segment lost 3 bases, leaving 8 bases of the junction unmatched. CDR1 SGDLS and CDR2 YYNGEE come from the germline V gene. The length of the CDR3 is 15 residues. DNA of the CDR3: TGTGCCAGCAGCGCAAAAGGGGACAGGGATTATGGCTACACCTTC. As protein: CASSAKGDRDYGYTF.

The chain recombines TRBV6-5 with TRBJ2-3, with 8 bases that match TRBD2. With 5 bases clipped from V and 3 bases from J, the junction kept 7 bases outside the gene matches. The CDR3 is 15 amino acids. The V gene's germline CDR1 is MNHEY and CDR2 SVGAGI. This CDR3 reads CASSGTRWGTDTQYF. CDR3 coding DNA: TGTGCCAGCAGTGGGACTAGATGGGGGACAGATACGCAGTATTTT.

This chain joins TRBV11-2 and TRBJ1-3; D is unresolved. Germline-derived CDR1 and CDR2 are SGHAT and FQNNGV. The length of the CDR3 is 15 residues. The ends were cut back, 2 bases at V and 3 bases at J, with 11 bases in the middle. In nucleotides, the CDR3 is TGTGCCAGCAGCTTACTTGGAGGGATTGGAAACACCATATATTTT. Amino acids: CASSLLGGIGNTIYF.

This chain uses TRBV5-1 with TRBJ1-4; the D gene is possibly TRBD1 (5 bases). Germline V gene lookup returns CDR1 SGHRS and CDR2 YFSETQ. Trimming stripped 0 bases from V and 5 bases from J, with 17 bases between. The CDR3 covers 17 residues. CDR3 sequence (DNA): TGCGCCAGCAGCTTGGGTACAGGAAACCGATGGAATGAAAAACTGTTTTTT. Amino acids: CASSLGTGNRWNEKLFF.

The J gene is TRBJ2-2, the V gene TRBV12-3 or TRBV12-4, with 7 positions matching TRBD1. This CDR3 has 17 amino acids. The junction had 11 bases not matched to a gene; V was cut back by 7 bases and J by 0 bases. CDR3 residues: CASTWTGAVANTGELFF. The CDR3 DNA follows: TGTGCCAGCACTTGGACAGGAGCTGTCGCGAACACCGGGGAGCTGTTTTTT.

This clonotype occurred a few times. The V call is TRBV10-1, the J call TRBJ2-3; TRBD2 is a possible D gene (6 bases). CDR1 WNHNN and CDR2 SYGVQD come from the germline V gene (reference sequence). CDR3 length: 16 amino acids. The V end lost 3 bases, the J end lost 0 bases, and 13 bases lay between the germline ends. CDR3 loop: CASSEIRGTSTDTQYF. Written as DNA, the CDR3 is TGCGCCAGCAGTGAAATTCGGGGGACTAGCACAGATACGCAGTATTTT.

This clonotype showed up many times. V usage is TRBV28 and J usage is TRBJ2-3; 13 bases are a match to TRBD2. Germline CDR1 reads MDHEN; CDR2 reads SYDVKM. Trimming took 6 bases from V and 4 from J; bases not matched to a gene: 4. The CDR3 is made up of 15 amino acids. CDR3 sequence: CASSTSGRAADTQYF. The CDR3 DNA is TGTGCCAGCAGCACTAGCGGGAGGGCCGCAGATACGCAGTATTTT.

The chain employs TRBV7-8 and TRBJ2-5; D gene ambiguous. Trimming removed 1 base at V and 5 bases at J, with 14 bases between. The CDR3 loop spans 15 amino acids. Per germline, CDR1 SGHVS and CDR2 FQNEAQ. DNA for the CDR3: TGTGCCAGCAGCTTAGGGTTAAGGATCGGGGAGACCCAGTACTTC. Translation gives CASSLGLRIGETQYF. Together with reference TRBV7-8 and TRBJ2-5, the CDR3 gives the full variable domain: GAGVSQSPRYKVAKRGQDVALRCDPISGHVSLFWYQQALGQGPEFLTYFQNEAQLDKSGLPSDRFFAERPEGSVSTLKIQRTQQEDSAVYLCASSLGLRIGETQYFGPGTRLLVL.

This clonotype was seen a few times. This chain links TRBV6-6 with TRBJ2-1, with 7 bases fitting TRBD2. This CDR3 region has 14 residues. Germline values: CDR1 MNHNY, CDR2 SVGAGI (reference sequence). The V and J ends lost 0 bases and 9 bases, in that order; junction bases with no gene match: 5. Here the CDR3 reads CASSYSQLASEQFF. CDR3 nucleotides: TGTGCCAGCAGTTACTCCCAACTAGCGAGTGAGCAGTTCTTC.

V is TRBV6-2 or TRBV6-3 and J is TRBJ2-2, with TRBD2 matching over 10 bases. From germline, CDR1 is MNHEY and CDR2 SVGEGT. The CDR3 is 16 amino acids. V gave up 6 bases and J gave up 3 bases; unmatched junction bases: 7. CDR3 amino acids: CASSPGLATYTGELFF. CDR3 coding DNA: TGTGCCAGCAGCCCGGGACTAGCGACCTACACCGGGGAGCTGTTTTTT.

This clonotype is a singleton in its sample. V is TRBV5-1 and J is TRBJ1-2; perhaps TRBD1 as D (6 bases). Germline-derived CDR1 and CDR2 are SGHRS and YFSETQ. With 3 bases removed from V and 6 bases from J, the gap between germline ends came to 18 bases. CDR3 length equals 15 residues. The CDR3 protein is CASSSGTPAVHGYTF. CDR3 sequence (DNA): TGCGCCAGCAGCTCAGGGACACCTGCAGTCCATGGCTACACCTTC. Combining the CDR3 with reference TRBV5-1 and TRBJ1-2 gives the whole variable domain KAGVTQTPRYLIKTRGQQVTLSCSPISGHRSVSWYQQTPGQGLQFLFEYFSETQRNKGNFPGRFSGRQFSNSRSEMNVSTLELGDSALYLCASSSGTPAVHGYTFGSGTRLTVV.

This clonotype was seen a few times. The chain combines TRBV5-4 with TRBJ1-4; the match to TRBD1 covers 8 bases. This CDR3 has 14 amino acids. From germline, CDR1 is SGHNT and CDR2 YYREEE (reference sequence). Trimming took 3 bases from V and 5 from J; bases not matched to a gene: 3. As DNA, the CDR3 is TGTGCCAGCAGCTCCAGGGGGCTGAATGAAAAACTGTTTTTT. Encoded protein: CASSSRGLNEKLFF.

This clonotype was detected once. V and J are TRBV7-3 and TRBJ1-1; no definite D call. Germline CDR1 and CDR2: SGHTA and FQGTGA. The V end was cut by 2 bases, the J end by 2 bases, with 15 bases between. The CDR3 runs to 16 residues. The CDR3 here is CASSLGPARVNTEAFF. The CDR3 DNA follows: TGTGCCAGCAGCTTAGGGCCGGCGAGGGTTAACACTGAAGCTTTCTTT.

This clonotype has a count of ten or more. The V and J genes are TRBV7-2 and TRBJ1-6; 8 positions match TRBD1. The CDR3 covers 16 residues. With 1 base clipped from V and 7 bases from J, the junction kept 6 bases outside the gene matches. Germline values: CDR1 SGHTA, CDR2 FQGNSA. In nucleotides, the CDR3 is TGTGCCAGCAGCTTAGGGACAGGGTCTGCAAATTCACCCCTCCACTTT. It yields the protein CASSLGTGSANSPLHF. The whole variable domain, filled in from reference TRBV7-2 and TRBJ1-6, reads GAGVSQSPSNKVTEKGKDVELRCDPISGHTALYWYRQSLGQGLEFLIYFQGNSAPDKSGLPSDRFSAERTGGSVSTLTIQRTQQEDSAVYLCASSLGTGSANSPLHFGNGTRLTVT.

This clonotype was counted ten times or more. This rearrangement joins TRBV7-9 to TRBJ2-5; the D is unclear. V lost 5 bases and J 4 bases, leaving 17 bases between the germline ends. The germline V gene encodes CDR1 SEHNR and CDR2 FQNEAQ (reference sequence). This CDR3 region has 15 residues. The CDR3 is CASSPPPGSRETQYF. The CDR3 bases are TGTGCCAGCAGCCCTCCCCCCGGGTCGCGAGAGACCCAGTACTTC.

The rearrangement uses TRBV25-1 and TRBJ2-1; 16 bases agree with TRBD2. This CDR3 is built from 19 residues. J was trimmed by 0 bases and V by 6 bases; bases with no gene match: 8. Germline assignment: CDR1 MGHDK and CDR2 SYGVNS. In nucleotides, the CDR3 is TGTGCCAGCAGGGGGACTAGCGGGAGGGGAGGGCTCTCCTACAATGAGCAGTTCTTC. Its translation is CASRGTSGRGGLSYNEQFF.

This clonotype showed up many times. The chain couples TRBV7-9 to TRBJ1-2; D remains unclear. The CDR3 is 14 residues long. Trimming removed 1 base at V and 4 bases at J, with 10 bases between. The germline CDR1 and CDR2 sequences are SEHNR and FQNEAQ (reference sequence). The CDR3 DNA reads as TGTGCCAGCAGCTTAGGTTCACCTCTCTATGGCTACACCTTC. This gives the protein CASSLGSPLYGYTF.

This clonotype was recorded many times. V and J are TRBV12-3 or TRBV12-4 and TRBJ2-7; TRBD1 aligns across 10 bases. Trimming removed 3 bases from V and 0 bases from J; junction bases left unmatched: 2. The CDR3 runs to 15 residues. The CDR3: CASSLRTGGSYEQYF. Here the CDR3 DNA reads TGTGCCAGCAGTTTGCGGACAGGGGGCTCCTACGAGCAGTACTTC.

The CDR3 nucleotides are TGTGCCAGCAGCTGGAGCAATGAGCAGTTCTTC. As protein: CASSWSNEQFF. This chain joins TRBV7-9 and TRBJ2-1; D unclear. This CDR3 region has 11 residues. Germline V gene sequence: CDR1 SEHNR, CDR2 FQNEAQ (reference sequence). Trimming pared 4 bases from V and 6 bases from J, leaving 4 bases between.

This chain links TRBV11-1 with TRBJ2-7; TRBD1 aligns across 10 bases. Germline CDR1 SGHAT, CDR2 FQDESV (reference sequence). The V gene end was trimmed by 7 bases and the J gene end by 6 bases; junction bases not matched to a gene: 6. This CDR3 comprises 13 residues. In nucleotides, the CDR3 is TGTGCCAGCACCATGACAGGGGGCAGCGAGCAGTACTTC. It yields the protein CASTMTGGSEQYF.

This clonotype appeared many times. The rearrangement uses TRBV11-3 and TRBJ2-2; 11 bases match TRBD2. The germline V gene has CDR1 SGHNT and CDR2 YENEEA. The CDR3 is made up of 18 amino acids. J was trimmed by 2 bases and V by 3 bases; bases with no gene match: 8. The CDR3 sequence is CASSLGSLAGGNTGELFF. The CDR3, as DNA: TGTGCCAGCAGCTTGGGCAGCCTAGCGGGAGGTAACACCGGGGAGCTGTTTTTT.

The genes are TRBV28 and TRBJ2-1; D not resolved. The CDR3 consists of 14 residues. V was cut by 5 bases and J by 8 bases, with 16 bases left in between. The germline CDR1 and CDR2 sequences are MDHEN and SYDVKM. The DNA of the CDR3 is TGTGCCAGCAGTACCCAAGCCTCTACGGATGAGCAGTTCTTC. Translation: CASSTQASTDEQFF.

Only one count was recorded for this clonotype. The chain joins TRBV11-1 to TRBJ1-6; weak D call: TRBD1 (5 bases). CDR3 length: 16 residues. V lost 3 bases and J 2 bases, leaving 11 bases between the germline ends. Germline V gene lookup returns CDR1 SGHAT and CDR2 FQDESV (reference sequence). The CDR3 spells CASSFSGATYNSPLHF. The CDR3 region has the DNA TGTGCCAGCAGCTTCTCTGGGGCAACCTATAATTCACCCCTCCACTTT.

The V gene is TRBV20-1, the J gene TRBJ2-5; D is perhaps TRBD1 (6 bases). Germline assignment: CDR1 DFQATT and CDR2 SNEGSKA (reference sequence). V dropped 1 base and J dropped 5 bases, with 11 bases sitting between them. CDR3 size: 13 residues. The CDR3 bases are TGCAGTGCTAGAGTACAGGGTTCGGAGACCCAGTACTTC. It is translated as CSARVQGSETQYF.

The rearrangement joins TRBV12-3 or TRBV12-4 to TRBJ2-3; the match to TRBD2 covers 9 bases. V shed 5 bases and J 2 bases; nucleotides not matched to a gene: 8. CDR3 size: 16 residues. CDR3 in DNA: TGTGCCAGCAGTGGGCGGTTAGCGGGAGTCACAGATACGCAGTATTTT. Translation gives CASSGRLAGVTDTQYF.

The chain joins TRBV24-1 to TRBJ2-3, with 7 bases that match TRBD2. Looked up from germline, CDR1 is KGHDR and CDR2 is SFDVKD. The CDR3 contains 15 residues. Trimming removed 4 bases from V and 8 bases from J; junction bases left unmatched: 11. The CDR3 coding sequence is TGTGCCACCAGTGACTCCCCCGGGACTACCAGTACGCAGTATTTT. Amino acids: CATSDSPGTTSTQYF.

The V call is TRBV25-1, the J call TRBJ1-1, with no clear D. The CDR3 is 12 amino acids. Trimming removed 3 bases from V and 12 bases from J, with 14 bases in between. CDR1 is MGHDK and CDR2 is SYGVNS in the germline V gene. The CDR3 here is CASSDLGRLTFF. The DNA for the CDR3 is TGTGCCAGCAGTGATCTCGGCAGGTTAACTTTCTTT.

The rearrangement joins TRBV7-3 to TRBJ2-1; possible D gene TRBD2, 6 bases. Between the trimmed V and J ends, which lost 5 bases and 9 bases, there was a span of 23 bases. Per germline, CDR1 SGHTA and CDR2 FQGTGA. This CDR3 region has 16 residues. CDR3 sequence (DNA): TGTGCCAGCAGCGGAGCCGGGACTCCAGCGGTGGGTGAGCAGTTCTTC. Translation gives CASSGAGTPAVGEQFF. Full variable domain (rest looked up from reference TRBV7-3 and TRBJ2-1): GAGVSQTPSNKVTEKGKYVELRCDPISGHTALYWYRQSLGQGPEFLIYFQGTGAADDSGLPNDRFFAVRPEGSVSTLKIQRTERGDSAVYLCASSGAGTPAVGEQFFGPGTRLTVL.

This clonotype turned up a few times. The rearrangement uses TRBV10-3 and TRBJ2-7; 9 bases map to TRBD2. CDR3 length: 15 amino acids. Germline loops: CDR1 ENHRY, CDR2 SYGVKD. V was clipped by 7 bases and J by 3 bases; unmatched bases: 10. The CDR3 region is CAIKPQTSGHYEQYF. CDR3 bases: TGTGCCATCAAACCACAGACTAGCGGACACTACGAGCAGTACTTC.

The chain joins TRBV7-2 to TRBJ2-7; the D is unclear. The CDR3 covers 13 residues. With 0 bases removed from V and 6 bases from J, the gap between germline ends came to 9 bases. CDR1 and CDR2 (germline): SGHTA, FQGNSA. The CDR3 region is CASSLAEKGEQYF. Written as DNA, the CDR3 is TGTGCCAGCAGCTTAGCGGAGAAAGGCGAGCAGTACTTC.